This T cell receptor (beta chain) is from a study of T cells in Graves' hyperthyroidism and ophthalmopathy. This clonotype was detected a few times. It was RNA transcripts that yielded the amplified TCR beta CDR3 regions. A first-round RT-PCR of the TCR CDR3 used the HTBI primer set. TCRdb fed the multiplex PCR reads into MiXCR, producing one record per CDR3 protein. The repertoire holds about 350,000 distinct CDR3 sequences, with about a sixth as singletons. Germline loops: CDR1 LGHDT, CDR2 YNNKEL (reference sequence). There are 17 residues in the CDR3. J lost 0 bases, V lost 4 bases, and 11 bases had no gene match. First hyperthyroidism diagnosis is when the blood sample was obtained, before any ophthalmopathy symptoms.

The V call is TRBV3-1, the J call TRBJ1-1, with 7 nucleotides matching TRBD1. The receptor's source is a woman in her twenties or thirties with Graves' hyperthyroidism that later progressed to Graves' ophthalmopathy. The material sequenced was blood. In DNA, the CDR3 is TGTGCCAGCAGCCTTCAAAGGGGGGGACAGCTGAACACTGAAGCTTTCTTT. It specifies CASSLQRGGQLNTEAFF.